Sequencing of this T cell receptor beta chain was carried out in a study of blood T cell repertoires in COVID-19 (dated by TCRdb to 2020 to 2022). With respect to the entire study: The collaborator samples originated in the United States, Italy and Spain and spanned the acute and convalescent phases of COVID-19. The material from the prospective study consisted of cDNA or gDNA derived from T cells, B-cell-depleted T cells, or PBMCs. Subjects who had been exposed to COVID-19, were actively infected with it, or had recovered from it provided the deeply sampled blood TCRbeta repertoires that made up the dataset. The repertoires were made available in a free public database intended to serve as a resource for research on the immune response to SARS-CoV-2. The samples were drawn from the first 160 participants of the ongoing ImmuneRACE study and from under 1,500 subjects provided by 6 global collaborators. A de-identified subject ID, COVID-19 status, age in years and sex were almost always included in the sample metadata. Where HLA class I and class II types were available, the types were taken from metadata supplied by the sample provider, not from assay-based typing. Results and caveats for the whole study, not just this receptor: Clinical and demographic metadata were provided uncurated, with the amount varying by source and participant.

TCRbeta CDR3 regions were amplified from genomic DNA using the immunoSEQ Assay, a bias-controlled multiplex PCR. The original methods were these. Within the assay, amplification of reference gene primers was used to estimate how many nucleated cells each sample contained. To quantify the absolute abundance of each unique TCRbeta CDR3 rearrangement, sequence reads were collapsed and filtered. For each sample, productive Simpson clonality was calculated as the square root of Simpson's diversity index over productive rearrangements. TCRdb carries this immuneACCESS record with in-frame sequences only. Its versions omit some clonotypes, under half of them owing to an unresolved V gene in the studies checked, with the rest unexplained. D and trimming come from the DNA, and the V and J calls and clone size come from that table. The sample table records under 45,000 clones; approximately 90% of these occur just once. About 3.7% of the sample rests with the top ten.

One collaborating source in Seattle enrolled patients during active infection and followed them longitudinally through the course of disease. Collaborating institutions collected whole blood in K2EDTA tubes following their own protocols. For TCRbeta analysis, collaborators shipped samples as frozen whole blood, isolated PBMCs, or DNA extracted from either of those sample types. Counted from cysteine to phenylalanine, this CDR3 has 16 amino acids. The retained sequence is limited to the CDR3, 48 bases, with the frame set at the first base. Trimming removed 4 bases from V and 4 bases from J; the gene matches leave 11 bases unexplained. The germline V gene specifies MDHEN as CDR1 and SYDVKM as CDR2. On this clone: Its target antigen remains unknown. Base-call qualities are not available, and no considerably larger clone is one nucleotide away.

The receptor comes from a man aged 40-50 years with COVID-19, enrolled during active disease. Sequenced: peripheral blood. The chain couples TRBV28 to TRBJ2-7, and 9 junction bases match TRBD1. The DNA is TGTGCCAGCAGTTCCCTCCTTCGACAGGGGGATTACGAGCAGTACTTC. Translated, it reads CASSSLLRQGDYEQYF.